The T cell receptor (beta chain) described here comes from a study of T-cell reconstitution after alpha-beta-depleted transplantation in children. Unique molecular identifiers featured in how the TCRbeta library was prepared. Each CDR3 protein is one row after TCRdb ran MiXCR on the PCR reads. The sample lists 800,000 to 1,000,000 distinct CDR3 sequences, less than 30% seen once, with approximately 30% in the top ten. CDR3 length: 16 residues. CDR1 MDHEN and CDR2 SYDVKM come from the germline V gene. V was clipped by 4 bases and J by 1 base; unmatched bases: 5. The chain recombines TRBV28 with TRBJ2-3; the match to TRBD2 covers 10 bases. The input for sequencing was PBMCs, mostly from graft donor cells, taken 360 days after TCRalphabeta/CD19-depleted stem cell transplant. The sequence derives from a boy in the first two years of life who had a stem cell transplant for SCID, so the T cells may come from the graft donor. The CDR3 nucleotides are TGTGCCAGCAGTTCCCCCGGGACTAGCGGCACAGATACGCAGTATTTT. Translation gives CASSSPGTSGTDTQYF.